This TCR beta chain was identified during a study of cytomegalovirus exposure and HLA in healthy donors. Germline CDR1 and CDR2: MNHEY and SVGAGI. The CDR3 runs 15 residues. V was clipped by 0 bases and J by 4 bases; unmatched bases: 3. Both 60 Vbeta primers and 13 Jbeta primers went into the PCR. Clones were sequenced by immunoSEQ multiplex PCR, and TCRdb holds only the in-frame ones, with some missing. The sample includes about 83,000 clones, less than 85% seen only once; the top ten take around 4.3%. Regarding this clone: Its specificity is not known.

Points from the study as a whole: There were reportedly fewer N-insertions in an Asian-associated ancestry cluster than the roughly 670-donor mean, in a later analysis.

The TCR sequence derives from a man aged 55 to 70 in good health and CMV-seronegative. The sequenced sample was PBMCs. The chain has TRBV6-5 and TRBJ2-3; 8 positions match TRBD2. The CDR3 spells CASSYSGLAADTQYF. The CDR3 bases are TGTGCCAGCAGTTACTCTGGACTAGCCGCAGATACGCAGTATTTT.